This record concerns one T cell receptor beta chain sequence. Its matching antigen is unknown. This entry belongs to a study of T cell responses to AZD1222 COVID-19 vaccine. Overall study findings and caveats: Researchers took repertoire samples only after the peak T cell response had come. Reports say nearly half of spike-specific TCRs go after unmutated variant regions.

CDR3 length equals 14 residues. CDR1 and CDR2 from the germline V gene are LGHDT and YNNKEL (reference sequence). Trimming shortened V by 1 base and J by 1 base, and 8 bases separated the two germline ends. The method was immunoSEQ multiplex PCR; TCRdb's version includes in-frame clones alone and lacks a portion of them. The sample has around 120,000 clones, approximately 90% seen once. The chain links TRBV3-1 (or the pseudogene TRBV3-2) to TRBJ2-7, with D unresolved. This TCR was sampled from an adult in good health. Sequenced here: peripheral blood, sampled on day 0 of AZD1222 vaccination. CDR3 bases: TGTGCCAGCAGCCAAGTTGGGCAATCCTACGAGCAGTACTTC. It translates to CASSQVGQSYEQYF.